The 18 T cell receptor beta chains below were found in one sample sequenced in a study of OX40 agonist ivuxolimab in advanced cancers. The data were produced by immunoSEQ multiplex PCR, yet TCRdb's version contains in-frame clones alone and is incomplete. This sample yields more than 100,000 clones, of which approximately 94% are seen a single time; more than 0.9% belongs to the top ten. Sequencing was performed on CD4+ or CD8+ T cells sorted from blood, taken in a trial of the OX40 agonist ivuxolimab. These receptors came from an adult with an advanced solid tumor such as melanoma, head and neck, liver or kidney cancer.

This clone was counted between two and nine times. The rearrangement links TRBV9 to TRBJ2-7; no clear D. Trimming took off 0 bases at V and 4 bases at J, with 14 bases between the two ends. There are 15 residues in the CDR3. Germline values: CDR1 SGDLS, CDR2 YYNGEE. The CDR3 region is CASSVDSVLVYEQYF. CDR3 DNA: TGTGCCAGCAGCGTAGATTCGGTATTAGTTTACGAGCAGTACTTC. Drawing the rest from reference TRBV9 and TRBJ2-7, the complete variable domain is DSGVTQTPKHLITATGQRVTLRCSPRSGDLSVYWYQQSLDQGLQFLIQYYNGEERAKGNILERFSAQQFPDLHSELNLSSLELGDSALYFCASSVDSVLVYEQYFGPGTRLTVT.

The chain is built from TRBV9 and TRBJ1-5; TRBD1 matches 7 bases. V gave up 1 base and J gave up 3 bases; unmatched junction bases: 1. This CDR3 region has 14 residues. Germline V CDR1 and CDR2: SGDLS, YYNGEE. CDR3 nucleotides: TGTGCCAGCAGCGTACAGGGGGACAATCAGCCCCAGCATTTT. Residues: CASSVQGDNQPQHF. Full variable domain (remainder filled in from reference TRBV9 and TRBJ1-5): DSGVTQTPKHLITATGQRVTLRCSPRSGDLSVYWYQQSLDQGLQFLIQYYNGEERAKGNILERFSAQQFPDLHSELNLSSLELGDSALYFCASSVQGDNQPQHFGDGTRLSIL.

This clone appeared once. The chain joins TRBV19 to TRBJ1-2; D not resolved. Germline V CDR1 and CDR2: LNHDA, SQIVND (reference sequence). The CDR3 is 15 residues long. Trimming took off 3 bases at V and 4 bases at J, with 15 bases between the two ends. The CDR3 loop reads CASSIGVKPSYGYTF. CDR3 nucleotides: TGTGCCAGTAGTATTGGGGTAAAGCCCTCCTATGGCTACACCTTC.

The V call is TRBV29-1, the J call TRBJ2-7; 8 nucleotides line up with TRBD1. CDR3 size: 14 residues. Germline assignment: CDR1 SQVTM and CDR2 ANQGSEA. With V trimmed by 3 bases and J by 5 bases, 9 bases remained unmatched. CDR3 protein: CSVETDRAPNEQYF. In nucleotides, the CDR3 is TGCAGCGTTGAGACGGACAGGGCTCCAAACGAGCAGTACTTC.

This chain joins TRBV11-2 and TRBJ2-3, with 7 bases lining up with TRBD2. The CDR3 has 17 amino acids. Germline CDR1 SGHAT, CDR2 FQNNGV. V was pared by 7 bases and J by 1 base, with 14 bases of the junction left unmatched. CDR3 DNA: TGTGCCAGCACCTGGGGGGGTTGGGACTACCGCACAGATACGCAGTATTTT. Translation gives CASTWGGWDYRTDTQYF.

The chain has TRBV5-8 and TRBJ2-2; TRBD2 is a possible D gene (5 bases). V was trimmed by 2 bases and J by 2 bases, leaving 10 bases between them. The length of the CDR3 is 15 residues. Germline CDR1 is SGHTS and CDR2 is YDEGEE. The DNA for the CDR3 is TGTGCCAGCAGCTTAACCGGGATTAACACCGGGGAGCTGTTTTTT. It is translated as CASSLTGINTGELFF.

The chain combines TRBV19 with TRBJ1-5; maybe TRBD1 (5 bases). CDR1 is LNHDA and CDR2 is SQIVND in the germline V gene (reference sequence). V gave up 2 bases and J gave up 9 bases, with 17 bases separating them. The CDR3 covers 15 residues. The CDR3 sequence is CASSIPLQGGRPQHF. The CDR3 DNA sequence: TGTGCCAGTAGTATACCCCTCCAGGGTGGTAGGCCCCAGCATTTT.

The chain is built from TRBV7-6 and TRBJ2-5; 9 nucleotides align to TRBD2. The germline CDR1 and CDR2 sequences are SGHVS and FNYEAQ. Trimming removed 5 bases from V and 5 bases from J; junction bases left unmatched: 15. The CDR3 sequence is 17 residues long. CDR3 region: CASSPGTSLLGSETQYF. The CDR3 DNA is TGTGCCAGCAGCCCCGGGACTAGCCTTCTCGGATCGGAGACCCAGTACTTC.

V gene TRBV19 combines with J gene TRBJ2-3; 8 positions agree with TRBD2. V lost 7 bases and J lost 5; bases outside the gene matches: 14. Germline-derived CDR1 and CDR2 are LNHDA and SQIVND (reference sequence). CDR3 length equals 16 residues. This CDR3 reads CASTPGREGGRDTQYF. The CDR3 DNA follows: TGTGCCAGTACCCCAGGCCGGGAGGGGGGTAGAGATACGCAGTATTTT.

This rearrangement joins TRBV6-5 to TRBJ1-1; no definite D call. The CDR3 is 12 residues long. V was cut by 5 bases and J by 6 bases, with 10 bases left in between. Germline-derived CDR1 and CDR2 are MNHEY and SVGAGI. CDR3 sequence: CASSEVIAEAFF. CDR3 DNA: TGTGCCAGCAGTGAAGTAATAGCTGAAGCTTTCTTT.

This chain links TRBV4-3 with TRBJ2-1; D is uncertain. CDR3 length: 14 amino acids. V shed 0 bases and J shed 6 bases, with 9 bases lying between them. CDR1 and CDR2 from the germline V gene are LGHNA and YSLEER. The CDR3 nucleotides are TGCGCCAGCAGCCAAGAAGGCCCCGTCAATGAGCAGTTCTTC. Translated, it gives CASSQEGPVNEQFF.

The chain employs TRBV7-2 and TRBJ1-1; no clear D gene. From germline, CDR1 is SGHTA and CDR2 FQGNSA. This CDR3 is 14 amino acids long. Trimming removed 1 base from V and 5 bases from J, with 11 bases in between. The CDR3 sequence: CASSLGGRWTEAFF. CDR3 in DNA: TGTGCCAGCAGCTTAGGAGGGAGGTGGACTGAAGCTTTCTTT.

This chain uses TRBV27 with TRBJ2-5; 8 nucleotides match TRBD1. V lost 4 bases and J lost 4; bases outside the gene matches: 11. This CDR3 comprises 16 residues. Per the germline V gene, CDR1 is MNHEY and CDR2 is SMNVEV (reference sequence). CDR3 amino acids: CASSSRQGRFRETQYF. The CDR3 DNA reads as TGTGCCAGCAGTTCAAGACAGGGGAGGTTTAGAGAGACCCAGTACTTC.

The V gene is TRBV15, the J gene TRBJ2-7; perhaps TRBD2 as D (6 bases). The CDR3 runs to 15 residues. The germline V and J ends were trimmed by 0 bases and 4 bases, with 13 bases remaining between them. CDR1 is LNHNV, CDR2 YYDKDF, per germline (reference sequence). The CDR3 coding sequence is TGTGCCACCAGCAGAGACAGGGACTCCAGGTACGAGCAGTACTTC. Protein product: CATSRDRDSRYEQYF.

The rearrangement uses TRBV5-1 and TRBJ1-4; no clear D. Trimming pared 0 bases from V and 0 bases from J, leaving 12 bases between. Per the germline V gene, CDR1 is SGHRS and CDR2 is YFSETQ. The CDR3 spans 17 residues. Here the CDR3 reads CASSLGAVGATNEKLFF. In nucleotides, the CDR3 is TGCGCCAGCAGCTTGGGGGCAGTGGGAGCAACTAATGAAAAACTGTTTTTT.

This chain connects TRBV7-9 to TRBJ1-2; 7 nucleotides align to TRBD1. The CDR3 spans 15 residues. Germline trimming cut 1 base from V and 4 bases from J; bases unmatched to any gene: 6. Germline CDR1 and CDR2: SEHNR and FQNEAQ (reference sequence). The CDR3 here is CASSLDGGGGYGYTF. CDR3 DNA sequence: TGTGCCAGCAGCTTAGATGGAGGGGGCGGCTATGGCTACACCTTC.

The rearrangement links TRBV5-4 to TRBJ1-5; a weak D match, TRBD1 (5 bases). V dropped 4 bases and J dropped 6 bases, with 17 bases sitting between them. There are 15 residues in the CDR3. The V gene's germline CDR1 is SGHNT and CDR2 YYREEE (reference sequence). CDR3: CASSREGARGQPQHF. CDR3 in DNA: TGTGCCAGCAGCCGAGAAGGGGCGCGGGGTCAGCCCCAGCATTTT.

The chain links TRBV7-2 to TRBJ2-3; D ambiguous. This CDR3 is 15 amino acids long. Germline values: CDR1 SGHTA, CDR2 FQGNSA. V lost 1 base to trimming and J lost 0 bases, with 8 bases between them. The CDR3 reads CASSLVGVSTDTQYF. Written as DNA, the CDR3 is TGTGCCAGCAGCTTAGTGGGCGTAAGCACAGATACGCAGTATTTT.